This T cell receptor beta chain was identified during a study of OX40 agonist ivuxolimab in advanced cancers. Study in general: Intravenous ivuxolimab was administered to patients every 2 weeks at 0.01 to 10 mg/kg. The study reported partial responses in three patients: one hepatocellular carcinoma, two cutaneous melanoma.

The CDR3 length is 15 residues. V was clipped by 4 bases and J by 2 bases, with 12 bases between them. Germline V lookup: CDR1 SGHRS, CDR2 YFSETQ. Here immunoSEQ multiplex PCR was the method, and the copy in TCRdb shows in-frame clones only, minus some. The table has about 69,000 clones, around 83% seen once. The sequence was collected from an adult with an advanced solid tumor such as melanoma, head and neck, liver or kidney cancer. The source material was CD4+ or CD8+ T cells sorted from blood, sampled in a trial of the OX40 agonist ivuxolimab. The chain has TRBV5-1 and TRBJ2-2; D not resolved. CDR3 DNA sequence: TGCGCCAGCAGCCCCGGATCTTTTAACACCGGGGAGCTGTTTTTT. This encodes CASSPGSFNTGELFF.